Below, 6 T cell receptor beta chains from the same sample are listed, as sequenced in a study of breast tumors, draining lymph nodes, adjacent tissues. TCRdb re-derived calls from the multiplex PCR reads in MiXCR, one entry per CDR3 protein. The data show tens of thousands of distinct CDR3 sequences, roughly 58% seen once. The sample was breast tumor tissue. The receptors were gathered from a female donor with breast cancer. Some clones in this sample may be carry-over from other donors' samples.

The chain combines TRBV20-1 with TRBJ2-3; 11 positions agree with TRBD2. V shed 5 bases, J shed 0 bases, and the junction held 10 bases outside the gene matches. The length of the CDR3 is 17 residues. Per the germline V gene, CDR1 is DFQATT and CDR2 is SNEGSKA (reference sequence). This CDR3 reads CSALPPGLAASTDTQYF. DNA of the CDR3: TGCAGTGCTCTACCCCCGGGACTAGCGGCTAGCACAGATACGCAGTATTTT.

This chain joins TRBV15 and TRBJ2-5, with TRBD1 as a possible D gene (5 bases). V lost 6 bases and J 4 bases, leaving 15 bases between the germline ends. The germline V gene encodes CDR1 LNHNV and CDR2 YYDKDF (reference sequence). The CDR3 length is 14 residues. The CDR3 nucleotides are TGTGCCACCAGGCAAGGGGATACTCGAGAGACCCAGTACTTC. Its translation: CATRQGDTRETQYF. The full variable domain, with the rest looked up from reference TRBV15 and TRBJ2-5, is DAMVIQNPRYQVTQFGKPVTLSCSQTLNHNVMYWYQQKSSQAPKLLFHYYDKDFNNEADTPDNFQSRRPNTSFCFLDIRSPGLGDTAMYLCATRQGDTRETQYFGPGTRLLVL.

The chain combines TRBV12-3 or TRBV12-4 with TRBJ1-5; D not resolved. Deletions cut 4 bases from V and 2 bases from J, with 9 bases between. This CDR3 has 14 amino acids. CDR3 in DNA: TGTGCCAGCAGTTACAGTCAGGGCAATCAGCCCCAGCATTTT. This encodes CASSYSQGNQPQHF.

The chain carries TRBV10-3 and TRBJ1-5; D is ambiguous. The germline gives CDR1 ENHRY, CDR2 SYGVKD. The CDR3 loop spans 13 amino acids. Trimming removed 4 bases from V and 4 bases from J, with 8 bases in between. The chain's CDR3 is CAISASDNQPQHF. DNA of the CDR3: TGTGCCATCAGTGCGTCTGATAATCAGCCCCAGCATTTT.

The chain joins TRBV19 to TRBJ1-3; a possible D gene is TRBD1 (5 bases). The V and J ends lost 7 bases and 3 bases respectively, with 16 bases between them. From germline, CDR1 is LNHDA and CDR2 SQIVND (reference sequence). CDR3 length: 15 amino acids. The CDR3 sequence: CASTVWRGGGNTIYF. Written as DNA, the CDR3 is TGTGCCAGTACTGTTTGGAGGGGTGGTGGAAACACCATATATTTT.

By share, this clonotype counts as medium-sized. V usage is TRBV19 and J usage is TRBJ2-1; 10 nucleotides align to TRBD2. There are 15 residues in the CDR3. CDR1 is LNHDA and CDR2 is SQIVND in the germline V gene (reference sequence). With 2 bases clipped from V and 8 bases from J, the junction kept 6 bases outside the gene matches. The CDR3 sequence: CASSITRLAGDEQFF. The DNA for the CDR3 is TGTGCCAGTAGTATAACCAGACTAGCGGGTGATGAGCAGTTCTTC.